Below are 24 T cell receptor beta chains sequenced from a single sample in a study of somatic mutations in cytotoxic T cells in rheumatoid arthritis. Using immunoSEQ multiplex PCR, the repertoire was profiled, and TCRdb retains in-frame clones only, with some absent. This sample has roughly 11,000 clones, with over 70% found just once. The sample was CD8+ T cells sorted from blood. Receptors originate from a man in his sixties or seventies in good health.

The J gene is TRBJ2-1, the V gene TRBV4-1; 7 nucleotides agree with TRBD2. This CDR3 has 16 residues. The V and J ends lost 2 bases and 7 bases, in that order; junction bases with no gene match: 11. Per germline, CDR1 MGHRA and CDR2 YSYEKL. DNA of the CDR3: TGCGCCAGCAGCCAAAATCGGGGGAGGGCGGGGAATGAGCAGTTCTTC. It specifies CASSQNRGRAGNEQFF.

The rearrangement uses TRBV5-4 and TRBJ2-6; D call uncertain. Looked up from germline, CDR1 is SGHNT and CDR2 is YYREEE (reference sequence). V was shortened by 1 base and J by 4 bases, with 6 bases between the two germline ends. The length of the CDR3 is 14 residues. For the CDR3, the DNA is TGTGCCAGCAGCTTGTTTGACGGGGCCAACGTCCTGACTTTC. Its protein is CASSLFDGANVLTF.

As DNA, the CDR3 is TGTGCCAGCAGTGGGATTTTGAGGGGTAGCGAGCAGTACTTC. It codes for CASSGILRGSEQYF. The chain joins TRBV27 to TRBJ2-7; D might be TRBD1 or TRBD2, each matching 5 bases. Between the trimmed V and J ends, which lost 5 bases and 6 bases, there was a span of 17 bases. Germline V gene data show CDR1 as MNHEY and CDR2 as SMNVEV (reference sequence). The CDR3 consists of 14 residues.

The CDR3 DNA is TGTGCCAGTAGTATGGCAGCAGGGACCTTCTACGAGCAGTACTTC. This sequence encodes CASSMAAGTFYEQYF. The rearrangement joins TRBV19 to TRBJ2-7, with D perhaps given as TRBD1 or TRBD2 (5 bases each). V shed 3 bases and J shed 3 bases, with 15 bases lying between them. Germline values: CDR1 LNHDA, CDR2 SQIVND (reference sequence). This CDR3 region has 15 residues.

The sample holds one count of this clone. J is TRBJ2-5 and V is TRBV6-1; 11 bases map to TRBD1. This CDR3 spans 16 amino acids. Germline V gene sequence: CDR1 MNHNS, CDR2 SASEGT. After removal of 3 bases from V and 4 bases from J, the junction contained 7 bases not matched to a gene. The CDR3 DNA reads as TGTGCCAGCAGTGATGTCCCGGGACAGGGGGGAGAGACCCAGTACTTC. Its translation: CASSDVPGQGGETQYF.

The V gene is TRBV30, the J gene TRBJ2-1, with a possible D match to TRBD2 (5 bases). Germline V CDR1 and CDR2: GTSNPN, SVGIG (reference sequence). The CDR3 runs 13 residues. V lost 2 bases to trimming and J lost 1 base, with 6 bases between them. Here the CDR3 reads CAWSWRSYNEQFF. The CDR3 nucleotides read TGTGCCTGGAGTTGGAGGTCCTACAATGAGCAGTTCTTC. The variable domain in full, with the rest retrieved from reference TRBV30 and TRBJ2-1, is SQTIHQWPATLVQPVGSPLSLECTVEGTSNPNLYWYRQAAGRGLQLLFYSVGIGQISSEVPQNLSASRPQDRQFILSSKKLLLSDSGFYLCAWSWRSYNEQFFGPGTRLTVL.

CDR3 nucleotides: TGTGCCAGCAGTCCGGGGACGGGATTCTACGAGCAGTACTTC. Translated: CASSPGTGFYEQYF. The chain is built from TRBV27 and TRBJ2-7; the D gene could be TRBD1 or TRBD2 (5 bases each). The CDR3 extends over 14 amino acids. Germline values: CDR1 MNHEY, CDR2 SMNVEV (reference sequence). V was trimmed by 5 bases and J by 3 bases, leaving 14 bases between them.

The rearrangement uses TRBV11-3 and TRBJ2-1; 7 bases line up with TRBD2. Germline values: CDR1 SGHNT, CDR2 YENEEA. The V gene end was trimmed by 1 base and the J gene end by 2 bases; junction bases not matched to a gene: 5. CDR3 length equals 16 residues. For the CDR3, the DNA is TGTGCCAGCAGCTTAGCTAGCGGTCTAGCCTACAATGAGCAGTTCTTC. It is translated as CASSLASGLAYNEQFF.

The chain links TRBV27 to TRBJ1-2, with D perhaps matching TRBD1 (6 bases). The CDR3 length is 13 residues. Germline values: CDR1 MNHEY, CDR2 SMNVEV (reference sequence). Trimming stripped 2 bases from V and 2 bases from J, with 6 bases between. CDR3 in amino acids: CASSLQGNYGYTF. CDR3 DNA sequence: TGTGCCAGCAGTTTACAGGGGAACTATGGCTACACCTTC.

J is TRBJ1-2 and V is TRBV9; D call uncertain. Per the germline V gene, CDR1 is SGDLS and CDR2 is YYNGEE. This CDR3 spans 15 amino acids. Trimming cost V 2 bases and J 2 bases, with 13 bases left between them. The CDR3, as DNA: TGTGCCAGCAGCGTCGATGCGGCTGGGAACTATGGCTACACCTTC. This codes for CASSVDAAGNYGYTF. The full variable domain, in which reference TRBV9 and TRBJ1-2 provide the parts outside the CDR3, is DSGVTQTPKHLITATGQRVTLRCSPRSGDLSVYWYQQSLDQGLQFLIQYYNGEERAKGNILERFSAQQFPDLHSELNLSSLELGDSALYFCASSVDAAGNYGYTFGSGTRLTVV.

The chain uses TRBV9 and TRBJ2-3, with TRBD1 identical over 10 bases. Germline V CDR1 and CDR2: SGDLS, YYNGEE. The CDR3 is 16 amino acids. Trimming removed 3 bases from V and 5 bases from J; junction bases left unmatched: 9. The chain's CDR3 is CASSGMGTGVRDTQYF. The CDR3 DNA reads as TGTGCCAGCAGCGGGATGGGGACAGGGGTGAGAGATACGCAGTATTTT.

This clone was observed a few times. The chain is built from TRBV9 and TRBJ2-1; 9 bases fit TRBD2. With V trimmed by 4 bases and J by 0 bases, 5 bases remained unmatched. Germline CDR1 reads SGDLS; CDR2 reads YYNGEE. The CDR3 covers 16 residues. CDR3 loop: CASSSRLADSYNEQFF. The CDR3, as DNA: TGTGCCAGCAGCTCCAGACTAGCGGACTCCTACAATGAGCAGTTCTTC.

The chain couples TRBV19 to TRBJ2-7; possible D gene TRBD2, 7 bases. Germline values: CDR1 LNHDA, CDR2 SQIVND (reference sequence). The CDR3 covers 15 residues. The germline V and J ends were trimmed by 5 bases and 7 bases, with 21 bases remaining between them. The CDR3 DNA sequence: TGTGCCAGTAGTTCCACACAGGGCGGGGGTGGAGAGCAGTACTTC. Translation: CASSSTQGGGGEQYF. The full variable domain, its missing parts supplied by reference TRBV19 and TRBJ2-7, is DGGITQSPKYLFRKEGQNVTLSCEQNLNHDAMYWYRQDPGQGLRLIYYSQIVNDFQKGDIAEGYSVSREKKESFPLTVTSAQKNPTAFYLCASSSTQGGGGEQYFGPGTRLTVT.

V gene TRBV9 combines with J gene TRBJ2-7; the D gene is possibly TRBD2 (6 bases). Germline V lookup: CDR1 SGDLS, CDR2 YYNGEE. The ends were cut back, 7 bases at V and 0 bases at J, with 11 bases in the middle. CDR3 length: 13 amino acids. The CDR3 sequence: CASSPGDSYEQYF. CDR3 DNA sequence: TGTGCCAGCTCCCCGGGGGACTCCTACGAGCAGTACTTC.

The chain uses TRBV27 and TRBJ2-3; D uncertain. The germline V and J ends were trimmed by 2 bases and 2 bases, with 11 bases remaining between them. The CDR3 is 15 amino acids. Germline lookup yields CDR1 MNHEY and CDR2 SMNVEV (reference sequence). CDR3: CASSLVYGITDTQYF. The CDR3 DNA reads TGTGCCAGCAGTTTAGTGTACGGTATCACAGATACGCAGTATTTT.

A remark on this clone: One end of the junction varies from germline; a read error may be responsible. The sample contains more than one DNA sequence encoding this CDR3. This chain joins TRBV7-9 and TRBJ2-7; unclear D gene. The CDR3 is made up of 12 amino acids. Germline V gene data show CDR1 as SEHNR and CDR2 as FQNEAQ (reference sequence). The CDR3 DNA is TGTGCTAGCAGCTTAGAGGTCTACGAGCAGTACTTC. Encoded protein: CASSLEVYEQYF.

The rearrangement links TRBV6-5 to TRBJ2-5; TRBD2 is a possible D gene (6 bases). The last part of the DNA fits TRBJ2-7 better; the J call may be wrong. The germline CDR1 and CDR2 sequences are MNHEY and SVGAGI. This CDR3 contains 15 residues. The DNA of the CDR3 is TGTGCCAGCAGTTACTCTGCCGGAGCGGGTAACGAGCAGTACTTC. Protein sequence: CASSYSAGAGNEQYF.

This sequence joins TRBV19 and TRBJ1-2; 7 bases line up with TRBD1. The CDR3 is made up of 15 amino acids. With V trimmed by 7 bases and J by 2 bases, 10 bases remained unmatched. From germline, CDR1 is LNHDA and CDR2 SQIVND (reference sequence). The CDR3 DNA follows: TGTGCCAGTACAATTACAGGGGATGGGAACTATGGCTACACCTTC. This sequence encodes CASTITGDGNYGYTF.

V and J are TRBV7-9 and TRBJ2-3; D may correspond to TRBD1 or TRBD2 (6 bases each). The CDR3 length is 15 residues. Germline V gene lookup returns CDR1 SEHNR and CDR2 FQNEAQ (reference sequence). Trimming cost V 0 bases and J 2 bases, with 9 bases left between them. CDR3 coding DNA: TGTGCCAGCAGCTTAGCGGGGGGCTCCACAGATACGCAGTATTTT. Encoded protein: CASSLAGGSTDTQYF.

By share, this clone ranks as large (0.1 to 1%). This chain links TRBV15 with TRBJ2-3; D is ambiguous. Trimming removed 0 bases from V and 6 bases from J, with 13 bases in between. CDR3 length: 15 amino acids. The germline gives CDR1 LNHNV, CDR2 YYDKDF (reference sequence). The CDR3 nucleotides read TGTGCCACCAGCAGAGATCAGATAGGTCATGATACGCAGTATTTT. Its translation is CATSRDQIGHDTQYF.

The CDR3 DNA reads as TGTGCCAGCAGCTCCGACAGGGGGCCTCACCAAGAGACCCAGTACTTC. Its translation: CASSSDRGPHQETQYF. The chain has TRBV28 and TRBJ2-5, with 10 bases fitting TRBD1. V gave up 6 bases and J gave up 0 bases; unmatched junction bases: 7. Germline V lookup: CDR1 MDHEN, CDR2 SYDVKM. There are 16 residues in the CDR3.

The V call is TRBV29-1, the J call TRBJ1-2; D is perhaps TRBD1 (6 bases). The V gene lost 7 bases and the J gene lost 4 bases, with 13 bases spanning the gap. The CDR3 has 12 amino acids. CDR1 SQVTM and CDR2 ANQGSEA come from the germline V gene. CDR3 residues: CSAPTGPYGYTF. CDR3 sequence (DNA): TGCAGCGCCCCTACAGGGCCCTATGGCTACACCTTC.

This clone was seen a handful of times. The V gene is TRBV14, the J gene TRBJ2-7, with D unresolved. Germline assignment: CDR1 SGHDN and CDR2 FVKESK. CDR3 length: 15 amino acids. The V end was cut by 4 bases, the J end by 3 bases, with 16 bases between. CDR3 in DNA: TGTGCCAGCAGCCCGCGTCAACCAGGTCACTACGAGCAGTACTTC. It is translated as CASSPRQPGHYEQYF. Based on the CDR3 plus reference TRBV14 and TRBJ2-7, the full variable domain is EAGVTQFPSHSVIEKGQTVTLRCDPISGHDNLYWYRRVMGKEIKFLLHFVKESKQDESGMPNNRFLAERTGGTYSTLKVQPAELEDSGVYFCASSPRQPGHYEQYFGPGTRLTVT.

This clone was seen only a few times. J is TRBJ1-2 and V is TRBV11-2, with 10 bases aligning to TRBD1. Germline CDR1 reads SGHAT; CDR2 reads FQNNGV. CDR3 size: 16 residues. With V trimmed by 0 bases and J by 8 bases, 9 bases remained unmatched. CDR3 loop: CASSLDQTGGWGGYTF. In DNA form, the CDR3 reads TGTGCCAGCAGCTTAGATCAGACAGGGGGCTGGGGCGGCTACACCTTC.